Sequencing of this TCR beta chain was carried out in a study of Graves' ophthalmopathy and Graves' hyperthyroidism. The hyperthyroidism patients, aged 18 to 65, had been newly diagnosed, with under 2 months' duration. The study amplified TCR beta CDR3 regions using RNA transcripts. Scientists carried out first-round RT-PCR using HTBI primers and then a second-round multiplex PCR. Via MiXCR, TCRdb re-called the multiplex PCR reads, giving one row per CDR3 protein. The table lists around 590,000 distinct CDR3 sequences, less than 45% of them singletons. This clonotype appeared once. The source material was peripheral blood or thyroid tissue (not recorded which). This receptor was taken from an adult man with Graves' hyperthyroidism.

DNA of the CDR3: TGTGCCAGCAGTTGGACAGGACAGGCGGGTCAGCCCCAGCATTTT. Translation: CASSWTGQAGQPQHF. The chain couples TRBV12-3 or TRBV12-4 to TRBJ1-5, with 7 bases fitting TRBD1. This CDR3 has 15 amino acids. V shed 4 bases, J shed 6 bases, and the junction held 9 bases outside the gene matches.